The 19 T cell receptor beta chains reported below all come from one sample, sequenced in a study of early T cells in non-severe SARS-CoV-2 infection. MiXCR, run by TCRdb on the 5' RACE reads, gives a single entry per CDR3 protein. The sample gives tens of thousands of distinct CDR3 sequences, 11% to 15% of which show up once; around 3.3% is in the top ten. The sequenced sample was whole blood. These receptors originate from an adult who was a healthcare worker with PCR-confirmed SARS-CoV-2 infection or an uninfected control (not recorded which).

The chain uses TRBV20-1 and TRBJ2-1; D uncertain. CDR3 length: 12 amino acids. Germline V gene lookup returns CDR1 DFQATT and CDR2 SNEGSKA (reference sequence). Trimming cost V 4 bases and J 3 bases, with 7 bases left between them. CDR3 in DNA: TGCAGTGCTACACCGGTCTACAATGAGCAGTTCTTC. It specifies CSATPVYNEQFF.

This clonotype was counted between two and nine times. The genes are TRBV29-1 and TRBJ2-2; D gene uncertain. The CDR3 is 13 residues long. V was trimmed by 6 bases and J by 4 bases, leaving 12 bases between them. Germline-derived CDR1 and CDR2 are SQVTM and ANQGSEA. The CDR3, as DNA: TGCAGCGTGGATCAGTATTCCACCGGGGAGCTGTTTTTT. It is translated as CSVDQYSTGELFF.

In its sample, this clonotype was seen a few times. The chain carries TRBV12-3 or TRBV12-4 and TRBJ2-5; TRBD2 agrees at 8 bases. The CDR3 has 14 amino acids. Trimming took 8 bases from V and 9 from J; bases not matched to a gene: 14. The CDR3 bases are TGTGCCAGCGCAAGGCGGGAGGCGTACGAGCCCCAGTACTTC. This translates into CASARREAYEPQYF.

V usage is TRBV30 and J usage is TRBJ2-3; D possibly uses TRBD1 or TRBD2 (5 bases each). The CDR3 length is 14 residues. V was trimmed by 5 bases and J by 7 bases, leaving 19 bases between them. Germline CDR1 and CDR2: GTSNPN and SVGIG (reference sequence). The CDR3 region has the DNA TGTGCCTGGGGGGGACGACCCCCGCCAAATACGCAGTATTTT. This gives the protein CAWGGRPPPNTQYF.

The CDR3 DNA is TGTGCCAGCAGCCCGGCCCATGATGAGCAGTTCTTC. Amino acid sequence: CASSPAHDEQFF. The chain is built from TRBV7-9 and TRBJ2-1, with D unclear. This CDR3 contains 12 residues. Deletions cut 5 bases from V and 8 bases from J, with 10 bases between. Per germline, CDR1 SEHNR and CDR2 FQNEAQ (reference sequence).

This clonotype was observed at least ten times. The rearrangement links TRBV10-3 to TRBJ1-1; tentative D call: TRBD1 (6 bases). Trimming took 2 bases from V and 5 from J, leaving 15 bases between them. Germline V gives CDR1 ENHRY, CDR2 SYGVKD. There are 15 residues in the CDR3. CDR3 protein: CAISERGGQETEAFF. The CDR3 DNA reads as TGTGCCATCAGTGAGCGCGGGGGGCAAGAAACTGAAGCTTTCTTT.

The V gene is TRBV6-2 or TRBV6-3, the J gene TRBJ2-7, with a weak D call TRBD1 (6 bases). The CDR3 length is 14 residues. The germline CDR1 and CDR2 sequences are MNHEY and SVGEGT. The V gene lost 6 bases and the J gene lost 6 bases, with 18 bases spanning the gap. CDR3 sequence reads: CASSLLQGLAEQYF. CDR3 DNA: TGTGCCAGCAGCCTTTTACAGGGTTTGGCCGAGCAGTACTTC.

The V call is TRBV5-4, the J call TRBJ2-3, with D perhaps TRBD2 (5 bases). CDR1 and CDR2 from the germline V gene are SGHNT and YYREEE (reference sequence). The V end was cut by 6 bases, the J end by 0 bases, with 17 bases between. The CDR3 is 16 amino acids. CDR3 in DNA: TGTGCCAGCACCCTCGCGGGCCGGACTAGCACAGATACGCAGTATTTT. The encoded protein is CASTLAGRTSTDTQYF.

This sequence joins TRBV7-3 and TRBJ2-7; no definite D call. The germline V gene has CDR1 SGHTA and CDR2 FQGTGA. With 5 bases removed from V and 10 bases from J, the gap between germline ends came to 3 bases. CDR3 length: 8 residues. The CDR3: CASSHQYF. CDR3 nucleotides: TGTGCCAGCAGCCACCAGTACTTC.

The J gene is TRBJ2-7, the V gene TRBV12-3 or TRBV12-4, with a weak D call TRBD1 (6 bases). CDR3 length: 16 residues. V lost 6 bases to trimming and J lost 0 bases, with 18 bases between them. The CDR3 sequence is CASSQLSTGYSYEQYF. The CDR3 DNA is TGTGCCAGCAGCCAACTATCGACAGGATACTCCTACGAGCAGTACTTC.

This clonotype was seen a handful of times. This rearrangement joins TRBV12-3 or TRBV12-4 to TRBJ2-3; 7 bases map to TRBD2. Trimming took 7 bases from V and 2 from J; bases not matched to a gene: 6. The length of the CDR3 is 14 residues. CDR3 coding DNA: TGTGCCAGCACACTAAGCGGGGCCACAGATACGCAGTATTTT. It specifies CASTLSGATDTQYF.

Only a few counts were recorded for this clonotype. V is TRBV6-1 and J is TRBJ1-5; D is perhaps TRBD1 (6 bases). Germline CDR1 reads MNHNS; CDR2 reads SASEGT. The CDR3 has 14 residues. V dropped 3 bases and J dropped 4 bases, with 10 bases sitting between them. CDR3 amino acids: CASSDTGRNQPQHF. The DNA for the CDR3 is TGTGCCAGCAGTGATACAGGGAGAAATCAGCCCCAGCATTTT.

This sequence joins TRBV30 and TRBJ2-7, with 8 bases lining up with TRBD1. The CDR3 is made up of 11 amino acids. CDR1 is GTSNPN, CDR2 SVGIG, per germline (reference sequence). V lost 5 bases, J lost 5 bases, and 2 bases stayed unmatched. The CDR3 DNA reads as TGTGCCTGGGACAGGGGAAACGAGCAGTACTTC. As protein: CAWDRGNEQYF.

This clonotype was counted a few times. The V call is TRBV20-1, the J call TRBJ2-5; a weak D match, TRBD1 (5 bases). The CDR3 loop spans 12 amino acids. Germline V lookup: CDR1 DFQATT, CDR2 SNEGSKA (reference sequence). V lost 3 bases, J lost 7 bases, and 12 bases lay in between. The CDR3 coding sequence is TGCAGTGCTAGGGCACAGGTCGGGACCCAGTACTTC. Its translation: CSARAQVGTQYF.

Of note for this clonotype: Lacking the conserved final phenylalanine or tryptophan, this CDR3 likely reflects a read error. This chain joins TRBV25-1 and TRBJ2-4; 9 nucleotides align to TRBD1. J gave up 2 bases and V 4 bases, and 9 bases lay outside the gene matches. The CDR3 consists of 17 residues. CDR1 is MGHDK, CDR2 SYGVNS, per germline. In nucleotides, the CDR3 is TGTGCCAGCAGTGGGGTCCCGGGACAGGGACCCAAAAACATTCAGTACTTA. It is translated as CASSGVPGQGPKNIQYL.

The chain uses TRBV2 and TRBJ1-1; D remains ambiguous. CDR1 is SNHLY and CDR2 is FYNNEI in the germline V gene. CDR3 length equals 14 residues. V gave up 6 bases and J gave up 4 bases, with 15 bases separating them. The CDR3 bases are TGTGCCAGCAGGTTCCGGGGTAGCGGCACTGAAGCTTTCTTT. Protein product: CASRFRGSGTEAFF.

This clonotype turned up a few times. CDR3 coding DNA: TGTGCCAGCAGTCTAGGGACAGAGAGAGAAGCTTTCTTT. It codes for CASSLGTEREAFF. This chain uses TRBV7-3 with TRBJ1-1, with 7 bases aligning to TRBD1. Germline values: CDR1 SGHTA, CDR2 FQGTGA. Germline trimming cut 6 bases from V and 8 bases from J; bases unmatched to any gene: 9. The CDR3 has 13 residues.

Here the CDR3 DNA reads TGCAGCGTTGAAGAGAGGGGGGGAGCTGAAGCTTTCTTT. As protein: CSVEERGGAEAFF. The gene calls are TRBV29-1 and TRBJ1-1; D is possibly TRBD1 (6 bases). The germline V gene has CDR1 SQVTM and CDR2 ANQGSEA. Between the trimmed V and J ends, which lost 0 bases and 6 bases, there was a span of 11 bases. The CDR3 is 13 residues long.

This chain connects TRBV10-2 to TRBJ1-6; D is unresolved. This CDR3 comprises 13 residues. The ends were cut back, 7 bases at V and 6 bases at J, with 10 bases in the middle. Germline CDR1 reads WSHSY; CDR2 reads SAAADI. CDR3 residues: CASTSWGNSPLHF. In nucleotides, the CDR3 is TGCGCCAGCACGTCATGGGGTAATTCACCCCTCCACTTT.